This T cell receptor beta chain was sequenced for a study of T-cell memory formation after mild COVID-19. This clonotype was recorded at least ten times. TCRdb re-called the 5' RACE reads with MiXCR, one entry per CDR3 protein. The table has about 200,000 distinct CDR3 sequences, about 9.2% seen once. Sequencing used PBMCs or a T cell subset sorted from them (not recorded which). This TCR derives from a man aged 18 to 30 who had mild COVID-19 (a few samples of this study predate the infection). Cell type and time point are not known.

This CDR3 reads CASSEAGIRADTQYF. The CDR3 nucleotides read TGTGCCAGCAGTGAAGCGGGGATCCGCGCAGATACGCAGTATTTT. V usage is TRBV2 and J usage is TRBJ2-3; D is undetermined. The V end lost 0 bases, the J end lost 4 bases, and 11 bases lay between the germline ends. This CDR3 has 15 amino acids. The germline V gene has CDR1 SNHLY and CDR2 FYNNEI.